The rows below give T cell receptor beta chains drawn from one sample of a study of T cells after yellow fever vaccination. TCRdb called the 5' RACE reads again in MiXCR, with one record for every CDR3 protein. The table records some 80,000 distinct CDR3 sequences, more than 10% of them present only once. The source was CD8+ T cells not binding an NS4B(214-222) dextramer, sorted from PBMCs, collected approximately 20 days after the first yellow fever vaccination. Receptors originate from a man aged 18-30 years who received the YFV17D yellow fever vaccine. Both conserved end residues are part of each CDR3. Each record gives: CDR3 DNA, CDR3 protein, J gene, D gene, clone size, V gene. The D gene is left open where the match is weak. Some rows mark clone size as missing; the rest say once, few, many or name a class of expanded clone.

TGTGCCAGCAGCCAAGTGGGCACGATATCAGGCGGCTACACCTTC | CASSQVGTISGGYTF | TRBJ1-2 | - | few | TRBV4-2
TGTGCCAGCAGTTTAGGCTCATCCGGTGAAGCTTTCTTT | CASSLGSSGEAFF | TRBJ1-1 | - | - | TRBV12-3/TRBV12-4
TGTGCCAGCAGCTTAGCTGACCCAGGGGGCTACGAGCAGTACTTC | CASSLADPGGYEQYF | TRBJ2-7 | TRBD1 | few | TRBV7-2
TGTGCCAGCAGTTTTGCCCCCCTCGCGAACACCGGGGAGCTGTTTTTT | CASSFAPLANTGELFF | TRBJ2-2 | - | few | TRBV6-5
TGCGCCAGCAGCCAAGATAGGGTCCCGACTAGCGGGGCGGAAGAGACCCAGTACTTC | CASSQDRVPTSGAEETQYF | TRBJ2-5 | TRBD2 | - | TRBV4-1
TGTGCCAGCAGCTTCTTAGTCGCAGATACGCAGTATTTT | CASSFLVADTQYF | TRBJ2-3 | - | - | TRBV7-8
TGTGCCAGCAGCCCCTGGGAGACAGGGGTATTTGAGGGTGAAAAACTGTTTTTT | CASSPWETGVFEGEKLFF | TRBJ1-4 | TRBD1 | - | TRBV9
TGCAGTGCTAGAGATGTTGGACTACAGCTCTACAATGAGCAGTTCTTC | CSARDVGLQLYNEQFF | TRBJ2-1 | - | - | TRBV20-1
TGTGCCAGCAGCTTAGGGGGCCTTATCTACGATGAGCAGTTCTTC | CASSLGGLIYDEQFF | TRBJ2-1 | - | few | TRBV7-9
TGTGCCTGGAGTGTAAGCAGGGGGAACACCGGGGAGCTGTTTTTT | CAWSVSRGNTGELFF | TRBJ2-2 | - | - | TRBV30
TGCGCCAGCAGCCAAGATAGCTATAATTCACCCCTCCACTTT | CASSQDSYNSPLHF | TRBJ1-6 | - | - | TRBV4-3
TGTGCCAGCAGCCCCTGGACAGCGAACACCGGGGAGCTGTTTTTT | CASSPWTANTGELFF | TRBJ2-2 | - | few | TRBV11-1
TGCGCCAGCAGCCAAGATGTCCCCTATGGCTACACCTTC | CASSQDVPYGYTF | TRBJ1-2 | - | few | TRBV4-1
TGTGCCAGCAGTGTTGGGGCAGGCCCGCTTTATGGCTACACCTTC | CASSVGAGPLYGYTF | TRBJ1-2 | - | few | TRBV12-3/TRBV12-4
TGTGCCAGCAGCCAAGATGAGAAAGGCCAGTACTTC | CASSQDEKGQYF | TRBJ2-5 | - | once | TRBV4-2
TGTGCCAGCAGTTTCCTGCGGGGGGGCTACAATGAGCAGTTCTTC | CASSFLRGGYNEQFF | TRBJ2-1 | TRBD2 | - | TRBV6-5
TGTGCCAGCAGCCGTGGCGGGAATCAGCCCCAGCATTTT | CASSRGGNQPQHF | TRBJ1-5 | - | - | TRBV7-8
TGTGCCAGCAGCGTAGAAATCCCCACCCACGAGCAGTACTTC | CASSVEIPTHEQYF | TRBJ2-7 | - | few | TRBV9
TGTGCCAGCAGCCCGAGACTAGCGAAGGCCGGGGAGCTGTTTTTT | CASSPRLAKAGELFF | TRBJ2-2 | TRBD2 | - | TRBV7-8
TGTGCCAGCAGTTTATCCAGGAACTACGAGCAGTACTTC | CASSLSRNYEQYF | TRBJ2-7 | - | few | TRBV12-3/TRBV12-4
TGTGCCAGCGACGGGGGGTTTGACTCTGAAGCTTTCTTT | CASDGGFDSEAFF | TRBJ1-1 | - | - | TRBV7-9
TGTGCCAGCAGCTTATCTGGGGAAGAGACCCAGTACTTC | CASSLSGEETQYF | TRBJ2-5 | - | - | TRBV11-3
TGTGCCAGCAGTAACGCCGACATGGCCCCTAACTATGGCTACACCTTC | CASSNADMAPNYGYTF | TRBJ1-2 | - | few | TRBV12-3/TRBV12-4
TGTGCCAGCTCCCTATCTACAGAGAGGTATTACAATGAGCAGTTCTTC | CASSLSTERYYNEQFF | TRBJ2-1 | - | - | TRBV18
TGTGCCAGCCGTAGAGAGAACTATGGCTACACCTTC | CASRRENYGYTF | TRBJ1-2 | - | few | TRBV2
TGCGCCAGCAGCCAAGGACAGGGGTGGGGTTCACCCCTCCACTTT | CASSQGQGWGSPLHF | TRBJ1-6 | TRBD1 | - | TRBV4-3
TGTGCCAGCACCACTTGGGGTATCGCTATGTCGGCAGGGGCCAACGTCCTGACTTTC | CASTTWGIAMSAGANVLTF | TRBJ2-6 | - | few | TRBV6-1
TGTGCCAGCAGCGTAGGGGATTCCGAGCAGTACTTC | CASSVGDSEQYF | TRBJ2-7 | - | - | TRBV9
TGCGCCAGCAGCCAAGATAATGGAGGATCTATGCCTACAGATACGCAGTATTTT | CASSQDNGGSMPTDTQYF | TRBJ2-3 | - | - | TRBV4-3
TGTGCCAGCAGCCGAGGGACGGCCAACCTCTATGGCTACACCTTC | CASSRGTANLYGYTF | TRBJ1-2 | - | - | TRBV4-2
TGCGCCAGCAGCCAAGAACTACGGGACCCAAATGGCTACACCTTC | CASSQELRDPNGYTF | TRBJ1-2 | - | many | TRBV4-3
TGTGCCACCAGCTTAACCGGGACAGGCTACAATGAGCAGTTCTTC | CATSLTGTGYNEQFF | TRBJ2-1 | TRBD1 | - | TRBV15
TGTGCCAGCAGTTTACTACGCGGAGGCCAAGAGACCCAGTACTTC | CASSLLRGGQETQYF | TRBJ2-5 | - | many | TRBV12-3/TRBV12-4
TGTGCCAGCAGTTTCAGCGGGCGGCCCTACGAGCAGTACTTC | CASSFSGRPYEQYF | TRBJ2-7 | - | - | TRBV6-2/TRBV6-3
TGTGCCAGCTCTGTGGCGGGGGGAGATGGAGATACGCAGTATTTT | CASSVAGGDGDTQYF | TRBJ2-3 | TRBD2 | many | TRBV6-1
TGCAGCGTTGAGGGGGGCATGGACACCGGGGAGCTGTTTTTT | CSVEGGMDTGELFF | TRBJ2-2 | - | few | TRBV29-1
TGCAGCGCCCGAGGGGACACCGGGGAGCTGTTTTTT | CSARGDTGELFF | TRBJ2-2 | - | - | TRBV29-1
TGCAGCGTAGGCCGGGGGACCGAGCAGTACTTC | CSVGRGTEQYF | TRBJ2-7 | - | - | TRBV29-1
TGTGCCAGCAGTGAAGCCATAGCGGGGGGGAATGAGCAGTTCTTC | CASSEAIAGGNEQFF | TRBJ2-1 | TRBD2 | - | TRBV2
TGTGCCAGCAGCCCCACCGGGAGCGGGGGGGACACCGGGGAGCTGTTTTTT | CASSPTGSGGDTGELFF | TRBJ2-2 | TRBD2 | - | TRBV13
TGTGCCAGCAGCTTAGTAGGTGAGAACACTGAAGCTTTCTTT | CASSLVGENTEAFF | TRBJ1-1 | - | - | TRBV13
TGTGCCAGCAGCCCATCGGGGCTTTATGGCTACACCTTC | CASSPSGLYGYTF | TRBJ1-2 | - | few | TRBV6-5
TGTGCCAGCAGTTTAATCAGGGAAACCTACAATGAGCAGTTCTTC | CASSLIRETYNEQFF | TRBJ2-1 | - | few | TRBV27
TGTGCCAGCAGCGTACGGACTAGCGGGGGGGCGCTCGCCGGGGAGCTGTTTTTT | CASSVRTSGGALAGELFF | TRBJ2-2 | TRBD2 | - | TRBV7-6
TGCGCCAGCAGCCAACGAGACCTTGGGACACCGAACACTGAAGCTTTCTTT | CASSQRDLGTPNTEAFF | TRBJ1-1 | - | - | TRBV4-1
TGTGCCAGCAGTTTAGTAGCGGGGGACTCAGATACGCAGTATTTT | CASSLVAGDSDTQYF | TRBJ2-3 | TRBD2 | few | TRBV27
TGTGCCAGCAGCCAAGCTGAATCCGAGAACTATGGCTACACCTTC | CASSQAESENYGYTF | TRBJ1-2 | - | - | TRBV4-2
TGTGCCAGCAGTCCAATTCTACACGGGGAGCTGTTTTTT | CASSPILHGELFF | TRBJ2-2 | - | few | TRBV12-3/TRBV12-4